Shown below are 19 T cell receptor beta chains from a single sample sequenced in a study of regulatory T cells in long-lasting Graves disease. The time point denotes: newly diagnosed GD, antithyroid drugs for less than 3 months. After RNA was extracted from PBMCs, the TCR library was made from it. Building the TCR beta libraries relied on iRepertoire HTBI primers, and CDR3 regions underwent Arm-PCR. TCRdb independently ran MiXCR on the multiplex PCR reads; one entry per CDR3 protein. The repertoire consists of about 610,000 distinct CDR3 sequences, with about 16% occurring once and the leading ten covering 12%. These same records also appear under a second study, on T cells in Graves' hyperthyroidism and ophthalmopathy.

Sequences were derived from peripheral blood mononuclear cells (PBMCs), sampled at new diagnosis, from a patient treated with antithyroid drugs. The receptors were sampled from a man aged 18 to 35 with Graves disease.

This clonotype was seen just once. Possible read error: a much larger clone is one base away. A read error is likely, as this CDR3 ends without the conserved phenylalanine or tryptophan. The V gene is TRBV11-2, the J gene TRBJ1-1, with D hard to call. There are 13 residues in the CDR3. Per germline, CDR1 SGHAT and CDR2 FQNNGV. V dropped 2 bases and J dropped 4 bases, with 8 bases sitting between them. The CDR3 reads CASSLTFSTEAFS. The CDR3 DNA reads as TGTGCCAGCAGCTTAACTTTCAGCACTGAAGCTTTCTCT.

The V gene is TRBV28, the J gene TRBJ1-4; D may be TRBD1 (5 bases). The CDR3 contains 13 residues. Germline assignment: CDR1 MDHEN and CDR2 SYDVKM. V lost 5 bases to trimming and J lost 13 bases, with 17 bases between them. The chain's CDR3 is CASSGGFLFGLFF. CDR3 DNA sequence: TGTGCCAGCAGTGGGGGGTTTCTGTTCGGACTGTTTTTT.

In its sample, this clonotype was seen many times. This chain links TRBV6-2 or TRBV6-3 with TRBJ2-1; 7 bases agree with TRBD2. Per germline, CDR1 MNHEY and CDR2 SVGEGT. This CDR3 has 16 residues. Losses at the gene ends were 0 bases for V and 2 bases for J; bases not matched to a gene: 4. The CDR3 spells CASSYSREKTYNEQFF. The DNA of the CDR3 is TGTGCCAGCAGTTACTCGCGGGAGAAAACCTACAATGAGCAGTTCTTC.

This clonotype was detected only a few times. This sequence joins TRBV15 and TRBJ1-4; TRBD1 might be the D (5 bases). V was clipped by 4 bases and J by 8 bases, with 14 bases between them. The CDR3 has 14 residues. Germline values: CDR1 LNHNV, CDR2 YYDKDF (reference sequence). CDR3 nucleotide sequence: TGTGCCACCAGCATCGGGGGGTTAGTGGAAAAACTGTTTTTT. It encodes CATSIGGLVEKLFF.

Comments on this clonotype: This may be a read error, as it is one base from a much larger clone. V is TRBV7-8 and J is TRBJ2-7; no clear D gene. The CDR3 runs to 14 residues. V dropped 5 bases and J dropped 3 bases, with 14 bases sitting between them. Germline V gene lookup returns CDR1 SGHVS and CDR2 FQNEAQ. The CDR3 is CASSVSELYYEQYF. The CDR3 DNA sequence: TGTGCCAGCAGCGTTTCAGAACTGTACTACGAGCAGTACTTC.

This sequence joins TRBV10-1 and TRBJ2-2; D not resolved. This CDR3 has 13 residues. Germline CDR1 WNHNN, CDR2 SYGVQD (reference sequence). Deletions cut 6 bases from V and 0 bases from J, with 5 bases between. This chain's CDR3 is CASSDTNTGELFF. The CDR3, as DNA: TGCGCCAGCAGCGACACGAACACCGGGGAGCTGTTTTTT.

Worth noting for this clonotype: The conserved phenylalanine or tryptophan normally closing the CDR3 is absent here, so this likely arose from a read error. CDR3 amino acids: CASSLQDANTEAFS. The CDR3 DNA reads as TGTGCCAGCAGTTTACAGGACGCGAACACTGAAGCTTTCTCT. The chain uses TRBV27 and TRBJ1-1, with D hard to call. Trimming pared 2 bases from V and 1 base from J, leaving 8 bases between. Germline CDR1 and CDR2: MNHEY and SMNVEV (reference sequence). This CDR3 comprises 14 residues.

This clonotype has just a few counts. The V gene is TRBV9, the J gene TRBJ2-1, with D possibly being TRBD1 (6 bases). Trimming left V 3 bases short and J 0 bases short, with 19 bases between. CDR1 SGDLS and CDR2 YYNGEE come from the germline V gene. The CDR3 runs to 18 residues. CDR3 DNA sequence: TGTGCCAGCAGCGCATCACCGGGACACGGCTACTCCTACAATGAGCAGTTCTTC. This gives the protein CASSASPGHGYSYNEQFF.

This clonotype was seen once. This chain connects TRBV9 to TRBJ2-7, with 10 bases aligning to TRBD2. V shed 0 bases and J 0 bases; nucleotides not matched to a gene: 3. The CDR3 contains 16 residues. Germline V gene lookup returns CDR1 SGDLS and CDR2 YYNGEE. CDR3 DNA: TGTGCCAGCAGCGTAGCTCCTAGCGGGAGCTCCTACGAGCAGTACTTC. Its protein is CASSVAPSGSSYEQYF.

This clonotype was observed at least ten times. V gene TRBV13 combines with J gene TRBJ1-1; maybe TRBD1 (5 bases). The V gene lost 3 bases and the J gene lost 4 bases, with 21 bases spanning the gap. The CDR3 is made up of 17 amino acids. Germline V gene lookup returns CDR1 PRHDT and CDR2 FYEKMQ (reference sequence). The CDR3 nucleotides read TGTGCCAGCAGCTTTTGGGGCGAGGGTCCCCTGGGCACTGAAGCTTTCTTT. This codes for CASSFWGEGPLGTEAFF. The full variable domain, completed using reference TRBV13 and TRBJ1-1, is AAGVIQSPRHLIKEKRETATLKCYPIPRHDTVYWYQQGPGQDPQFLISFYEKMQSDKGSIPDRFSAQQFSDYHSELNMSSLELGDSALYFCASSFWGEGPLGTEAFFGQGTRLTVV.

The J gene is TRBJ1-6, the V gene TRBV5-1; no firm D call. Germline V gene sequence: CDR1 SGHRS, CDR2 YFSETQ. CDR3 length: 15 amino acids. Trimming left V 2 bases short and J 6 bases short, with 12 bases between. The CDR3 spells CASSLQSGPNSPLHF. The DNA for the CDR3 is TGCGCCAGCAGCTTACAGTCAGGTCCTAATTCACCCCTCCACTTT.

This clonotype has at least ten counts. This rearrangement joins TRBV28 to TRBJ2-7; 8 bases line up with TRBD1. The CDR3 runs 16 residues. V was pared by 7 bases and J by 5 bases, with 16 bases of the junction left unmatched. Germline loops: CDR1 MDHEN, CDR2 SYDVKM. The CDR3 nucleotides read TGTGCCAGCACCCCCTCTTTAACAGGGGGTAGGAACGAGCAGTACTTC. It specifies CASTPSLTGGRNEQYF.

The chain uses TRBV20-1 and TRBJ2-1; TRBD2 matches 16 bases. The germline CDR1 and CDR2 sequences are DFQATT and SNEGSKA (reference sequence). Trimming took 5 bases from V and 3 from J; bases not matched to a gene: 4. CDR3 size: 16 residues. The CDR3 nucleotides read TGCAGTGCTGGGACTAGCGGGAGGGCCGGCTACAATGAGCAGTTCTTC. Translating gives CSAGTSGRAGYNEQFF.

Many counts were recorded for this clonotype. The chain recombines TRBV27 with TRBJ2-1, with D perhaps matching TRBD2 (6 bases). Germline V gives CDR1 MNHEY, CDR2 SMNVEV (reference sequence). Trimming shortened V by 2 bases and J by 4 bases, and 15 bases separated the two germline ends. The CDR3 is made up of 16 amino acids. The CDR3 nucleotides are TGTGCCAGCAGTTTAAATTGGGCAGGGAGGTACAATGAGCAGTTCTTC. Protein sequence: CASSLNWAGRYNEQFF.

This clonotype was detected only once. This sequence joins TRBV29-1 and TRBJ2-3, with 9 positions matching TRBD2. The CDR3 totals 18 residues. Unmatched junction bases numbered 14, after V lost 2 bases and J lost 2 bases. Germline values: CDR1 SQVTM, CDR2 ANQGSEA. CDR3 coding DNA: TGCAGCGTTGAACTGCGGGAGGGCAGCGGGACACTCACAGATACGCAGTATTTT. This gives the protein CSVELREGSGTLTDTQYF.

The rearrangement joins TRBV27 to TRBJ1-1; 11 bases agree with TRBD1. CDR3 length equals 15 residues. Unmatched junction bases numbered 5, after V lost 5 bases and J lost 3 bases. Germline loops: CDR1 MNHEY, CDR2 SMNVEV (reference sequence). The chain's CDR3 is CASSGQGARHTEAFF. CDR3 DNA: TGTGCCAGCAGTGGACAGGGGGCTCGTCACACTGAAGCTTTCTTT.

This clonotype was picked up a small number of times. The CDR3 bases are TGCGCCAGCAGCCAGAGGACTTTTGGGCCCTACGAGCAGTACTTC. Translated, it gives CASSQRTFGPYEQYF. The chain combines TRBV4-1 with TRBJ2-7; TRBD2 is a possible D gene (5 bases). V was clipped by 3 bases and J by 2 bases, with 14 bases between them. This CDR3 has 15 residues. CDR1 is MGHRA and CDR2 is YSYEKL in the germline V gene.

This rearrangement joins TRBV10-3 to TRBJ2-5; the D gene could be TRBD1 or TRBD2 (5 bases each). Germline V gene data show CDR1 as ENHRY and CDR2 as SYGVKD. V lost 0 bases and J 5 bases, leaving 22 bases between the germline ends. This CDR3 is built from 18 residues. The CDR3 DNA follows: TGTGCCATCAGTGAGTCTGGGACCGGGAAGTCGGTTTGGGAGACCCAGTACTTC. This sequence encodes CAISESGTGKSVWETQYF.

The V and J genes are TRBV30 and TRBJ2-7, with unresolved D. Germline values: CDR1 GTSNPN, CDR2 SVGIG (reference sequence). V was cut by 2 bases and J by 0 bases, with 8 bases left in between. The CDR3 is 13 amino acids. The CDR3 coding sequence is TGTGCCTGGAGTACACAGAGCTCCTACGAGCAGTACTTC. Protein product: CAWSTQSSYEQYF.